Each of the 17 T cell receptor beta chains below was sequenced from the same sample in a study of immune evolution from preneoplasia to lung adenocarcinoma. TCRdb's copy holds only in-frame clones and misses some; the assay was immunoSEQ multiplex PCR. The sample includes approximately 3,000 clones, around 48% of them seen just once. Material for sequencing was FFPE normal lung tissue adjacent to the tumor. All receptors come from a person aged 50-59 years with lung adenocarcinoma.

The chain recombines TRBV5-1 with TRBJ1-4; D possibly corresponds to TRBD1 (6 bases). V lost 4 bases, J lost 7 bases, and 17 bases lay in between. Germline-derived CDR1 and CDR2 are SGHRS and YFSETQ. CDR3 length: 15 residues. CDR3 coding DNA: TGCGCCAGCAGCACTAGAGGGGGGACGGGTGAAAAACTGTTTTTT. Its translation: CASSTRGGTGEKLFF.

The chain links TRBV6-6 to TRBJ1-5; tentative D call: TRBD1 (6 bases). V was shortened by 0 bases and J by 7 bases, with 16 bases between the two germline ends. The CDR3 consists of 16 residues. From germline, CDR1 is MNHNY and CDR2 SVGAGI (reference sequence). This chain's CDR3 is CASSYSKQGRGQPQHF. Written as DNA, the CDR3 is TGTGCCAGCAGTTACTCGAAGCAGGGGCGCGGCCAGCCCCAGCATTTT.

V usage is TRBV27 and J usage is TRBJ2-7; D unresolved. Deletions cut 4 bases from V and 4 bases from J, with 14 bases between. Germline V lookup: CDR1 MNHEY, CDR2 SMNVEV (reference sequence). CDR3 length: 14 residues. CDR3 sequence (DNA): TGTGCCAGCAGTTCAAAAGCCGTCTTGTACGAGCAGTACTTC. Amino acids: CASSSKAVLYEQYF.

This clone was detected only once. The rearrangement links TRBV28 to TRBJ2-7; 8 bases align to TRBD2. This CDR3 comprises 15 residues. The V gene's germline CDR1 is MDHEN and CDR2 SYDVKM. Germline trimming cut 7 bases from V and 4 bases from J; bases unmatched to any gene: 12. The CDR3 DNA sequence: TGTGCCAGCAACCGTGGGCTAGCGGGTCTTTACGAGCAGTACTTC. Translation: CASNRGLAGLYEQYF.

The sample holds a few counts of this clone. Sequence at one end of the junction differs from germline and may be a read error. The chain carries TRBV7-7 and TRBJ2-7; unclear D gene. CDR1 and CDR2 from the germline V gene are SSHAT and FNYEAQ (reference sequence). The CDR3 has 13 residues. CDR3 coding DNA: TGTGCTAGCAGCGCCCCTGGGTCGCCCGAGCAGTACTTC. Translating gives CASSAPGSPEQYF. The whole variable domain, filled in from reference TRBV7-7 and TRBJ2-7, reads GAGVSQSPRYKVTKRGQDVTLRCDPISSHATLYWYQQALGQGPEFLTYFNYEAQPDKSGLPSDRFSAERPEGSISTLTIQRTEQRDSAMYRCASSAPGSPEQYFGPGTRLTVT.

This CDR3 is CSVEVGDRVNTIYF. The CDR3, as DNA: TGCAGCGTTGAAGTAGGGGACAGGGTAAACACCATATATTTT. This sequence joins TRBV29-1 and TRBJ1-3; 9 nucleotides agree with TRBD1. The CDR3 sequence is 14 residues long. J lost 6 bases, V lost 1 base, and 4 bases had no gene match. Germline CDR1 and CDR2: SQVTM and ANQGSEA.

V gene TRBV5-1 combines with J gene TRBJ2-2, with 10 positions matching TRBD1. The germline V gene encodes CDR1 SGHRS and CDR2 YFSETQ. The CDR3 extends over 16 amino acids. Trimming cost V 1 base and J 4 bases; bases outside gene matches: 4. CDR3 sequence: CASSLFGTGATGELFF. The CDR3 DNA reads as TGCGCCAGCAGCTTGTTCGGGACAGGGGCCACCGGGGAGCTGTTTTTT.

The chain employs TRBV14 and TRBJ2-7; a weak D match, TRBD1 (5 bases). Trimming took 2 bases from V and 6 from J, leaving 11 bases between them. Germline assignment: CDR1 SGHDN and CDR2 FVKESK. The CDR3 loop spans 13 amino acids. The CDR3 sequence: CASSQLIRGEQYF. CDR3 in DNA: TGTGCCAGCAGCCAATTAATTAGGGGCGAGCAGTACTTC. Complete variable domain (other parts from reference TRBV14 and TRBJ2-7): EAGVTQFPSHSVIEKGQTVTLRCDPISGHDNLYWYRRVMGKEIKFLLHFVKESKQDESGMPNNRFLAERTGGTYSTLKVQPAELEDSGVYFCASSQLIRGEQYFGPGTRLTVT.

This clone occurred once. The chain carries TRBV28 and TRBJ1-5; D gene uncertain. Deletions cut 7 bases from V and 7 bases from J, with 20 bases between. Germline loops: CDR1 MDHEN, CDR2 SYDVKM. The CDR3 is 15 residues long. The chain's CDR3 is CASTTTRRARQPQHF. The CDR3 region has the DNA TGTGCCAGCACCACAACTAGGAGGGCGAGGCAGCCCCAGCATTTT.

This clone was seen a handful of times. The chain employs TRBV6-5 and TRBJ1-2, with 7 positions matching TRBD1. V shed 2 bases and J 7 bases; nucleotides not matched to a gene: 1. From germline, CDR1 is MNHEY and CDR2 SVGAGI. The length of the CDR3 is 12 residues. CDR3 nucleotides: TGTGCCAGCAGTTACAACAGGGGTGGCTACACCTTC. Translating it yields CASSYNRGGYTF.

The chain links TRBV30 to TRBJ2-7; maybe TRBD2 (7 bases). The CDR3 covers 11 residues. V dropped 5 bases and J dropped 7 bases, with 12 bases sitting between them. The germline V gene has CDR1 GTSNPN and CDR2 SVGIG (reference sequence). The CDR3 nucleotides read TGTGCCTGGGTAGGGGGGGCAGAGCAGTACTTC. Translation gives CAWVGGAEQYF.

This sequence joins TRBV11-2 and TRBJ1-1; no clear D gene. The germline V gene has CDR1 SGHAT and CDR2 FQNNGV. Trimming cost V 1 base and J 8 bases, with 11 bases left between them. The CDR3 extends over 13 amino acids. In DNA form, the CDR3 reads TGTGCCAGCAGCTTAGGGATGGCGGGGGAAGCTTTCTTT. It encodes CASSLGMAGEAFF. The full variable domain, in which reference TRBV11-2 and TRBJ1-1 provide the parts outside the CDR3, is EAGVAQSPRYKIIEKRQSVAFWCNPISGHATLYWYQQILGQGPKLLIQFQNNGVVDDSQLPKDRFSAERLKGVDSTLKIQPAKLEDSAVYLCASSLGMAGEAFFGQGTRLTVV.

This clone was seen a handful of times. The chain's CDR3 is CASSIYRALLNTGELFF. In DNA, the CDR3 is TGTGCCAGTAGTATATACAGAGCCCTCCTTAACACCGGGGAGCTGTTTTTT. The chain couples TRBV19 to TRBJ2-2; unclear D gene. This CDR3 is built from 17 residues. V was cut by 2 bases and J by 2 bases, with 15 bases left in between. Germline loops: CDR1 LNHDA, CDR2 SQIVND (reference sequence).

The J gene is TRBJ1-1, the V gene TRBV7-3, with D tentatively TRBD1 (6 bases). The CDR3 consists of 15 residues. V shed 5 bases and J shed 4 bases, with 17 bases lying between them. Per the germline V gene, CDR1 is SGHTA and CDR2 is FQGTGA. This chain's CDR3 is CASSPLPGTSTEAFF. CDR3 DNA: TGTGCCAGCAGCCCCCTCCCGGGGACAAGCACTGAAGCTTTCTTT.

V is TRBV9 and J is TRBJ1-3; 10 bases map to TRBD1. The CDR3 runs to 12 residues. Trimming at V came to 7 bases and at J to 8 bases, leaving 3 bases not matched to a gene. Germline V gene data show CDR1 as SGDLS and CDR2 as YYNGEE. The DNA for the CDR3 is TGTGCCAGCGGGACAGGGGACCACACCATATATTTT. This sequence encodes CASGTGDHTIYF.

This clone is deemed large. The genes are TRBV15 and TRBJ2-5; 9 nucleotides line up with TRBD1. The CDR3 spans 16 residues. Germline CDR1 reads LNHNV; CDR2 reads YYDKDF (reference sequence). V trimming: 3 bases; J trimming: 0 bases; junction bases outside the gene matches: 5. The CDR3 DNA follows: TGTGCCACCAGCAGTGGGACAGGGCCCTACCAAGAGACCCAGTACTTC. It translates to CATSSGTGPYQETQYF.

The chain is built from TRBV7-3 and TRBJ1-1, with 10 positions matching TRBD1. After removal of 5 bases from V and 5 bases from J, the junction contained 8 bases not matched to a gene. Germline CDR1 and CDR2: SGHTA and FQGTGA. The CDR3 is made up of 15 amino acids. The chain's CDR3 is CASSTTGGGGTEAFF. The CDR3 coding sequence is TGTGCCAGCAGCACGACAGGGGGCGGGGGGACTGAAGCTTTCTTT. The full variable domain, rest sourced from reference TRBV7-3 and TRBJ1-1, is GAGVSQTPSNKVTEKGKYVELRCDPISGHTALYWYRQSLGQGPEFLIYFQGTGAADDSGLPNDRFFAVRPEGSVSTLKIQRTERGDSAVYLCASSTTGGGGTEAFFGQGTRLTVV.